This T cell receptor beta chain came from a study of cytomegalovirus exposure and HLA in healthy donors. Overall study: In an earlier analysis, almost 120 million unique TCR beta sequences were found from about 179 million T cells. Study conclusions and caveats: The Asian-associated ancestry cluster reportedly had fewer N-insertions than the approximately 670-donor mean in a later analysis. Analysis was performed later, and it showed HLA-associated TCR beta chains to be more clonally expanded than equally common others.

About this clone: The antigen is unknown.

The V gene's germline CDR1 is LNHDA and CDR2 SQIVND (reference sequence). The CDR3 spans 17 residues. J was trimmed by 4 bases and V by 4 bases; bases with no gene match: 12. PCR primers comprised 60 Vbeta and 13 Jbeta primers. Some clones are missing from TCRdb's copy, which holds only in-frame ones; the method was immunoSEQ multiplex PCR. Found here are roughly 190,000 clones, about 70% of them singletons; the top ten hold less than 2%. The material sequenced was PBMCs. The sequence was obtained from a woman aged 25 to 39 in good health and CMV-seronegative. The V call is TRBV19, the J call TRBJ2-4, with TRBD1 identical over 8 bases. The CDR3 nucleotides read TGTGCCAGTAGTACGAAACAGGGGGTGATTGAAAAAAACATTCAGTACTTC. Translation: CASSTKQGVIEKNIQYF. The full variable domain, in which reference TRBV19 and TRBJ2-4 provide the parts outside the CDR3, is DGGITQSPKYLFRKEGQNVTLSCEQNLNHDAMYWYRQDPGQGLRLIYYSQIVNDFQKGDIAEGYSVSREKKESFPLTVTSAQKNPTAFYLCASSTKQGVIEKNIQYFGAGTRLSVL.